Included here is one T cell receptor beta chain sequence, with context. The data were taken from a study of blood T cell repertoires in COVID-19. Background on the study: Samples representing acute and convalescent COVID-19 were sourced from the United States, Italy and Spain. Sources were T cells, B-cell-depleted T cells, or PBMCs; the material itself was cDNA or gDNA.

Methods used by the authors: Reference gene primers were amplified, and this amplification served to estimate nucleated cell counts. Repertoires were generated with immunoSEQ multiplex PCR, while TCRdb's copy carries only in-frame clones and drops some. That table is the source of V, J and clone size, and D and trimming were worked out from the DNA. The sample shows 350,000 or so clones, around 90% of them seen only once. The CDR3 contains 14 residues. CDR1 and CDR2 (germline): LGHDT, YNNKEL (reference sequence). Trimming took 3 bases from V and 3 from J; bases not matched to a gene: 5. This rearrangement joins TRBV3-1 (or the pseudogene TRBV3-2) to TRBJ2-7; 7 bases align to TRBD1. This sequence was found in a woman aged 55-70 years with COVID-19, enrolled during active disease. Sequenced input: peripheral blood. The DNA for the CDR3 is TGTGCCAGCAGCCACCGGGCAGGGGGCTACGAGCAGTACTTC. As protein: CASSHRAGGYEQYF.